The TCR beta chain described here comes from a study of cytomegalovirus exposure and HLA in healthy donors (dated by TCRdb to 2016 to 2017). With regard to the full study: An earlier analysis of more than 550 of the donors reported 276 Gb of sequence data and 117 million unique TCR beta sequences obtained from about 170 million T cells. Roughly 300 gigabases of sequencing data and 70 million to 100 million unique TCR sequences made up an early release that covered approximately 650 HLA-typed donors. To decide whether each TCR beta V gene segment behaved as functional or pseudogenic, an earlier analysis of approximately 600 of the donors relied on high-throughput TCR beta sequencing. The study profiled the T cell repertoires of 500 to 800 subjects by immunosequencing and related them to cytomegalovirus serostatus. The study aimed to test whether signatures of past pathogen exposure could be identified by cataloging public T cell receptors. Donor age, sex, ethnicity and CMV serostatus were compiled alongside the repertoire data. The number of typed donors differed by locus: about 620-640 for A, B, C, DRB1 and DQB1; roughly 510 for DQA1; approximately 600 for DPA1; and about 450 for DPB1. Across about 370 genotyped donors of the cohort, an average of approximately 240,000 unique TCR beta nucleotide sequences per donor were sequenced, and around 20% of those sequences were non-productive. Rather than using new phenotypic data, the later analysis identified candidate immune exposures from TCR beta sequences and from how often those sequences occurred across donors. Because of strong linkage in the cohort, five DR-DQ haplotypes were treated as single units for association and clustering. A separate validation cohort of roughly 120 different subjects was used in addition to the roughly 720-subject first cohort. Both class I and class II loci were covered by HLA typing, at four-digit resolution. A later genetic analysis used genome-wide SNP genotypes for about 65% of the 666 donors, treating that subset as a discovery cohort. Of the 300 to 400 genotyped donors, around 81% fell in the genetic ancestry cluster associated with self-reported Caucasian donors. In a later analysis, previously published TCR beta repertoires from about 670 donors were re-analyzed and high-resolution HLA genotyping was added so that TCR occurrence patterns could be studied. All discovery cohort repertoires had been generated using a single sequencing platform. To predict cytomegalovirus infection status, the study combined high-throughput TCR immunosequencing, statistical association of individual TCRs with disease status, and machine learning. Broader findings and caveats from the paper: A cluster of highly shared sequence variants was judged likely to represent a technical artifact of the sequencing pipeline. In a later genetic analysis, fewer N-insertions in productive TCRs were reported among donors in an Asian-associated ancestry cluster than the roughly 640-donor mean. Because counts were too low, about 18 rarely observed V segments, including chromosome 9 orphons, were excluded from the earlier analysis of 587 of the donors. For the cohort, immune exposure information was limited to CMV serostatus. It was suggested by the authors that the approach could potentially be generalized to other disease states and immunological phenotypes. Across donors, most TCR sequences were observed very rarely, whereas some public TCRs were present in many individuals. Compared with equally common non-associated chains, HLA-associated TCR beta chains in a later analysis were more clonally expanded and had lower generation probabilities. In a later analysis, about 17,000 TCR beta sequences were associated with specific HLA alleles at a false discovery rate of 0.05. In an earlier analysis of fewer than 700 of the donors, most TCR beta V segments appeared in productive rearrangements about 87% or about 30% of the time, broadly matching IMGT annotations. Correlated functional status among segregating V segments might be attributable to linkage disequilibrium, but an unknown experimental factor could not be ruled out. Roughly uniform sequencing depth across donors was assumed in presence/absence analyses, although this assumption may not hold. Because some donors lacked HLA typing at each locus, the association tests relied only on the typed subset. In a later analysis, most CMV-associated TCR beta chains were found to appear HLA-restricted, with HLA associations seemingly driven largely by CMV exposure. In both the original and validation cohorts, the classifier was reported to diagnose cytomegalovirus status with high specificity and sensitivity. A further reported finding was that TCR beta sequences accurately predicted the HLA-A and HLA-B alleles for most subjects in the first cohort. The study listed 164 TCR beta chains as associated with cytomegalovirus. When HLA alleles, especially DR and DQ, strongly co-occurred, TCR associations were difficult to assign to individual alleles. In vitro tests confirmed that a few of the cytomegalovirus-associated TCR beta chains recognize cytomegalovirus antigens. This cohort had only TCR beta chains sequenced, and the lack of alpha or paired-chain data limited which features could be detected. In a later genetic analysis, a missense DCLRE1C variant was associated with V-gene and J-gene trimming of TCR beta chains, and the association was replicated in an independent cohort. In a later analysis, TCR association rates were found to vary across HLA loci, with the most associated TCRs seen for DRB1 alleles and the fewest for HLA-C alleles. According to a later analysis, parvovirus B19, influenza, CMV and Epstein-Barr virus appeared linked to several top co-occurrence clusters.

A note on this clone: Its antigen is currently not known. No qualities accompany the bases; no much larger clone lies one base away.

The cohort comprised 550 to 700 healthy bone marrow donors. At the time of sampling, every cohort member was nominally healthy, though immune exposures that went unrecorded were likely present. The donor was CMV seropositive and was included in the group of 250 to 350 seropositive cohort members. Each donor provided a peripheral blood sample, and peripheral blood mononuclear cells were used for TCR beta sequencing. Genomic DNA extraction from the blood cell samples was performed with the Qiagen DNeasy Blood Extraction Kit. Libraries were built with the immunoSEQ multiplex PCR assay. The multiplex PCR relied on a mix of 60 forward primers for TCR Vbeta segments and 13 reverse primers for TCR Jbeta segments. Amplification of the CDR3 region of rearranged TCR beta genes was performed with a multiplex PCR assay on genomic DNA. Amplified TCR beta libraries were sequenced as 87-base-pair reads on the Illumina HiSeq System. The published analysis was carried out like this. Across the 700 or so repertoires, a later analysis counted around 80 million unique TCR beta chains, approximately 12 million of which were shared by at least two donors. To remove PCR and sequencing errors, raw reads were error-corrected and collapsed into unique sequences using a nearest-neighbor algorithm that merged closely related sequences. V, D and J gene segments were assigned by aligning CDR3 sequences to IMGT reference sequences. For a sequence to be retained, a match of at least six nucleotides was required to both a V gene segment and a J gene segment. Rearrangements were classified as productive when the CDR3 lacked stop codons and remained in frame with V and J, and all other rearrangements were classified as non-productive. Following IMGT convention, CDR3 was defined as the stretch from the second conserved V-encoded cysteine to the conserved J-encoded phenylalanine. Sequences without an unambiguous match to a single V gene segment were excluded from the earlier analysis of 450 to 650 of the donors. An earlier analysis of 450 to 650 of the donors called V segments functional above 56.7% productive rearrangements and segregating when the between-donor standard deviation exceeded 5%. To diagnose cytomegalovirus status from the catalog of TCR beta chain sequences, a statistical classification framework was built. A later analysis assigned V and J genes by comparing TCR nucleotide sequences with IMGT/GENE-DB human TR gene sequences. Using the TCRdist pipeline, a later analysis assigned CDR3 sequences along with most-parsimonious VDJ recombination scenarios. In a later analysis, every TCR beta chain was defined by the combination of its CDR3 amino acid sequence and its V-gene family, and reads without a unique V-gene family were dropped. A later analysis removed over 500 highly shared, low-generation-probability nucleotide sequences to deal with suspected cross-contamination and a sequencing artifact. For each public chain, a later analysis derived a clonal expansion index from normalized ranks of inferred template counts within each repertoire. In a later analysis, generation probabilities were computed with a VDJ recombination model fitted to out-of-frame rearrangements, and the resulting probabilities were checked against IGoR. In a later analysis, hypergeometric tests were used to score TCR-TCR, TCR-HLA and TCR-CMV co-occurrence, with a repertoire-size bias correction applied to TCR pairs. In a later analysis, false discovery rates were estimated by permuting HLA or CMV assignments 20 times. In a later analysis, co-occurring TCRs were grouped with DBSCAN, and TCRdist sequence similarity was added when clustering was performed within HLA-allele-positive subsets. For co-occurrence clustering, repertoires with fewer than 30,000 or more than 120,000 public chains were excluded, along with five repertoires with anomalous nucleotide sharing. TCRdb re-hosts the immuneACCESS table, in-frame sequences only. Its copies lack some clones; in the studies checked, an unresolved V gene accounts for under half of them, and the cause for the rest is not known. The V and J calls and clone size were taken over from that table, and D and trimming were inferred from the DNA. For this sample the table gives under 150,000 clones, of which 72% were detected only once. Over 4% of the sample is taken by the ten largest.

Sequenced material: PBMCs. This TCR was sampled from a man aged 45-65 years in good health and CMV-seropositive.

The CDR3 here reads CASSLVRNRQETQYF. At the DNA level, the sequence is TGTGCCAGCAGCTTGGTCCGTAACAGACAAGAGACCCAGTACTTC. The V gene is TRBV5-6 and the J gene is TRBJ2-5, with no confident D gene call. The germline V gene encodes CDR1 SGHDT and CDR2 YYEEEE. The CDR3 spans 15 residues, from the cysteine through the phenylalanine. Just CDR3 DNA is preserved here, 45 bases in frame from base 1. The junction shows trimming of 0 bases on V and 2 bases on J, plus 11 bases between the germline ends.